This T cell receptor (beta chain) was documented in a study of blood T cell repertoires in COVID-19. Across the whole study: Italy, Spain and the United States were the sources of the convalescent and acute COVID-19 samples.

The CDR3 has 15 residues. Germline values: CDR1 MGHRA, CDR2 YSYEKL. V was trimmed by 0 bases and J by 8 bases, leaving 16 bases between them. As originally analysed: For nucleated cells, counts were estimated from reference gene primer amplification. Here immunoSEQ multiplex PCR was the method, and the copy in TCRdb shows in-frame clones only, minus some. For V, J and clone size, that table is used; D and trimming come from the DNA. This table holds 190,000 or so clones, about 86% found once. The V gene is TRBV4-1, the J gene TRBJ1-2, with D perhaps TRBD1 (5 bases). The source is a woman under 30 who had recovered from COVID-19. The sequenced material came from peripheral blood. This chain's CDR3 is CASSQDLLGEGGYTF. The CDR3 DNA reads TGCGCCAGCAGCCAAGACCTTCTCGGGGAGGGGGGCTACACCTTC.